Listed here are 32 T cell receptor beta chains from one sample, sequenced in a study of beta chain features in type 1 diabetes. As every portion of the isolated RNA was reverse transcribed, the sequencing read expressed TCRB transcripts. The protocol was immunoSEQ multiplex PCR, while the TCRdb copy is restricted to in-frame clones and leaves out a portion. The sample includes more than 95,000 clones, 25% to 35% of them seen just once. Study conclusions and caveats: Among all four CD4+ subsets, Type 1 diabetes patients had TCRB CDR3s that were moderately but significantly shorter.

No antigen has been identified for these receptors. The sequencing input was central memory CD4+ T cells from blood. The receptors were gathered from a woman between 18 and 29 years old with type 1 diabetes.

The chain links TRBV29-1 to TRBJ2-3; D remains unclear. The CDR3 sequence is 13 residues long. Trimming cost V 0 bases and J 1 base, with 5 bases left between them. CDR1 and CDR2 from the germline V gene are SQVTM and ANQGSEA. The CDR3 coding sequence is TGCAGCGTTGAAGAGCTACGCACAGATACGCAGTATTTT. Translated: CSVEELRTDTQYF.

The J gene is TRBJ1-2, the V gene TRBV11-3, with D unresolved. Germline V gene lookup returns CDR1 SGHNT and CDR2 YENEEA. The CDR3 is 13 amino acids. With 6 bases removed from V and 3 bases from J, the gap between germline ends came to 11 bases. CDR3 sequence: CASSSGTYYGYTF. CDR3 in DNA: TGTGCCAGCAGTTCAGGAACCTACTATGGCTACACCTTC.

CDR3 nucleotide sequence: TGCGCCAGCAGCCAAGCGCCCACGGGGAGGGGTGGCGAAAAACTGTTTTTT. Translating gives CASSQAPTGRGGEKLFF. The chain uses TRBV4-1 and TRBJ1-4, with D perhaps matching TRBD1 (5 bases). The V gene's germline CDR1 is MGHRA and CDR2 YSYEKL. The CDR3 totals 17 residues. The V end was cut by 1 base, the J end by 8 bases, with 20 bases between.

The chain has TRBV28 and TRBJ2-5; 10 bases line up with TRBD2. Trimming at V came to 5 bases and at J to 2 bases, leaving 5 bases not matched to a gene. This CDR3 has 15 amino acids. Looked up from germline, CDR1 is MDHEN and CDR2 is SYDVKM. CDR3 protein: CASSRTSGPQETQYF. DNA for the CDR3: TGTGCCAGCAGTCGGACTAGCGGACCGCAAGAGACCCAGTACTTC.

J is TRBJ2-2 and V is TRBV28; the D gene is possibly TRBD1 (5 bases). Trimming left V 2 bases short and J 5 bases short, with 12 bases between. Germline V gene sequence: CDR1 MDHEN, CDR2 SYDVKM. This CDR3 has 15 residues. The DNA of the CDR3 is TGTGCCAGCAGTTTACGACAGAGAACAACCGGGGAGCTGTTTTTT. It yields the protein CASSLRQRTTGELFF.

V is TRBV7-2 and J is TRBJ2-1; D not resolved. CDR3 length: 13 residues. Germline CDR1 and CDR2: SGHTA and FQGNSA. Trimming left V 1 base short and J 5 bases short, with 6 bases between. CDR3 loop: CASSLGANNEQFF. Written as DNA, the CDR3 is TGTGCCAGCAGCTTAGGGGCTAACAATGAGCAGTTCTTC.

The CDR3 region is CASSQGRDYGYTF. In DNA form, the CDR3 reads TGTGCCAGCAGCCAAGGTCGAGACTATGGCTACACCTTC. The chain recombines TRBV4-2 with TRBJ1-2; D is unclear. Germline CDR1 reads LGHNA; CDR2 reads YNFKEQ. Deletions cut 1 base from V and 3 bases from J, with 6 bases between. The CDR3 covers 13 residues.

The chain has TRBV5-1 and TRBJ2-1; 11 nucleotides agree with TRBD2. Germline CDR1 reads SGHRS; CDR2 reads YFSETQ. The CDR3 covers 15 residues. V lost 2 bases, J lost 7 bases, and 5 bases stayed unmatched. The CDR3 DNA reads as TGCGCCAGCAGCTTACTAGCGGGAGTTAAGAATGAGCAGTTCTTC. This encodes CASSLLAGVKNEQFF.

This sequence joins TRBV5-1 and TRBJ2-5; 9 bases fit TRBD1. The CDR3 sequence is 17 residues long. Germline V gives CDR1 SGHRS, CDR2 YFSETQ. V lost 0 bases, J lost 5 bases, and 11 bases stayed unmatched. CDR3 coding DNA: TGCGCCAGCAGCTTGGCGGTGGGGACAGGGCGTGGGGAGACCCAGTACTTC. Its protein is CASSLAVGTGRGETQYF.

The sample holds a few counts of this clone. This sequence joins TRBV5-4 and TRBJ1-1; D is uncertain. This CDR3 is built from 14 residues. With 1 base removed from V and 4 bases from J, the gap between germline ends came to 11 bases. CDR1 is SGHNT, CDR2 YYREEE, per germline (reference sequence). The CDR3: CASSLSGRFTEAFF. CDR3 coding DNA: TGTGCCAGCAGCTTGAGCGGACGCTTCACTGAAGCTTTCTTT. Together with reference TRBV5-4 and TRBJ1-1, the CDR3 gives the full variable domain: ETGVTQSPTHLIKTRGQQVTLRCSSQSGHNTVSWYQQALGQGPQFIFQYYREEENGRGNFPPRFSGLQFPNYSSELNVNALELDDSALYLCASSLSGRFTEAFFGQGTRLTVV.

V gene TRBV28 combines with J gene TRBJ2-7; the match to TRBD2 covers 9 bases. V was pared by 4 bases and J by 1 base, with 5 bases of the junction left unmatched. Looked up from germline, CDR1 is MDHEN and CDR2 is SYDVKM. The CDR3 sequence is 15 residues long. The CDR3 nucleotides read TGTGCCAGCAGTTGGGCGGGAGGGGCGTCCTACGAGCAGTACTTC. It translates to CASSWAGGASYEQYF.

The chain carries TRBV4-1 and TRBJ2-1, with D possibly TRBD1 on 6 matching bases. V gave up 2 bases and J gave up 2 bases, with 10 bases separating them. This CDR3 is built from 15 residues. The germline gives CDR1 MGHRA, CDR2 YSYEKL. CDR3 DNA sequence: TGCGCCAGCAGCCAACAGGGGCGCACCTACAATGAGCAGTTCTTC. This encodes CASSQQGRTYNEQFF.

The V and J genes are TRBV6-1 and TRBJ1-5; TRBD1 matches 9 bases. Germline V lookup: CDR1 MNHNS, CDR2 SASEGT. This CDR3 is built from 15 residues. With 6 bases clipped from V and 5 bases from J, the junction kept 8 bases outside the gene matches. Here the CDR3 reads CASSMGQGGHQPQHF. In nucleotides, the CDR3 is TGTGCCAGCAGCATGGGACAGGGTGGTCATCAGCCCCAGCATTTT.

The table lists this clone with a few counts. The chain couples TRBV5-4 to TRBJ2-2, with 11 bases fitting TRBD2. Trimming took 0 bases from V and 6 from J; bases not matched to a gene: 1. The germline V gene has CDR1 SGHNT and CDR2 YYREEE (reference sequence). CDR3 size: 15 residues. CDR3 DNA sequence: TGTGCCAGCAGCTTGGGACTAGCGGGACCCGGGGAGCTGTTTTTT. Amino acid sequence: CASSLGLAGPGELFF.

CDR3 in DNA: TGTGCCAGCAGCTTAGCAGGCGGCAGTAACTATGGCTACACCTTC. It specifies CASSLAGGSNYGYTF. The V call is TRBV7-2, the J call TRBJ1-2; D gene uncertain. In germline, CDR1 is SGHTA, CDR2 FQGNSA. Trimming took off 0 bases at V and 1 base at J, with 9 bases between the two ends. This CDR3 contains 15 residues.

This clone was found a few times. The chain couples TRBV6-5 to TRBJ1-1; D possibly corresponds to TRBD1 (5 bases). V dropped 2 bases and J dropped 4 bases, with 11 bases sitting between them. This CDR3 has 14 residues. CDR1 and CDR2 from the germline V gene are MNHEY and SVGAGI. The CDR3 DNA reads as TGTGCCAGCAGTTACCGGCAGGGTGGCACTGAAGCTTTCTTT. This encodes CASSYRQGGTEAFF.

There are a few counts of this clone. The chain joins TRBV2 to TRBJ2-5, with 12 nucleotides matching TRBD1. Looked up from germline, CDR1 is SNHLY and CDR2 is FYNNEI. Germline trimming cut 10 bases from V and 5 bases from J; bases unmatched to any gene: 11. CDR3 length: 15 residues. This CDR3 is CATSPGQGAWETQYF. CDR3 nucleotide sequence: TGTGCCACCTCACCGGGACAGGGGGCTTGGGAGACCCAGTACTTC. Supplemented by reference TRBV2 and TRBJ2-5, the full variable domain reads EPEVTQTPSHQVTQMGQEVILRCVPISNHLYFYWYRQILGQKVEFLVSFYNNEISEKSEIFDDQFSVERPDGSNFTLKIRSTKLEDSAMYFCATSPGQGAWETQYFGPGTRLLVL.

This clone was counted between two and nine times. The chain recombines TRBV19 with TRBJ2-2; 8 bases are shared with TRBD2. CDR1 and CDR2 (germline): LNHDA, SQIVND (reference sequence). The CDR3 is made up of 14 amino acids. J lost 15 bases, V lost 1 base, and 10 bases had no gene match. The CDR3 bases are TGTGCCAGTAGTATAGCTAACGGACTAGCCGATTTGTTTTTT. Protein: CASSIANGLADLFF.

The chain links TRBV7-9 to TRBJ1-6, with 8 bases fitting TRBD1. The CDR3 has 15 residues. The V and J ends lost 1 base and 9 bases, in that order; junction bases with no gene match: 5. From germline, CDR1 is SEHNR and CDR2 FQNEAQ (reference sequence). The DNA for the CDR3 is TGTGCCAGCAGCTTAGGACAGGGGTTGAGTTCACCCCTCCACTTT. Amino acid sequence: CASSLGQGLSSPLHF.

The CDR3 DNA is TGTGCCAGCAGCTTGACTAGCGGCACAGATACGCAGTATTTT. Translating gives CASSLTSGTDTQYF. The chain couples TRBV7-8 to TRBJ2-3, with 8 bases that match TRBD2. V gave up 3 bases and J gave up 1 base; unmatched junction bases: 0. CDR3 length: 14 amino acids. Looked up from germline, CDR1 is SGHVS and CDR2 is FQNEAQ.

The V call is TRBV5-1, the J call TRBJ2-3; tentative D call: TRBD1 (5 bases). Per the germline V gene, CDR1 is SGHRS and CDR2 is YFSETQ. Trimming cost V 1 base and J 1 base, with 16 bases left between them. The CDR3 loop spans 17 amino acids. This CDR3 reads CASSLPFQGGGTDTQYF. CDR3 sequence (DNA): TGCGCCAGCAGCTTGCCGTTCCAGGGTGGAGGCACAGATACGCAGTATTTT.

This clone turned up a few times. V and J are TRBV19 and TRBJ1-1, with 8 bases lining up with TRBD1. V shed 6 bases and J 0 bases; nucleotides not matched to a gene: 6. The CDR3 contains 15 residues. Looked up from germline, CDR1 is LNHDA and CDR2 is SQIVND (reference sequence). The CDR3 loop reads CASSPQGVVNTEAFF. DNA for the CDR3: TGTGCCAGTAGCCCACAGGGGGTGGTGAACACTGAAGCTTTCTTT.

This clone was picked up one time. V gene TRBV7-2 combines with J gene TRBJ2-5, with TRBD2 matching 8 bases. Germline CDR1 is SGHTA and CDR2 is FQGNSA. V lost 5 bases and J lost 5; bases outside the gene matches: 4. This CDR3 comprises 13 residues. CDR3 coding DNA: TGTGCCAGCAGCCCCCCGGGGGGGGAGACCCAGTACTTC. Its translation: CASSPPGGETQYF. Full variable domain (rest looked up from reference TRBV7-2 and TRBJ2-5): GAGVSQSPSNKVTEKGKDVELRCDPISGHTALYWYRQSLGQGLEFLIYFQGNSAPDKSGLPSDRFSAERTGGSVSTLTIQRTQQEDSAVYLCASSPPGGETQYFGPGTRLLVL.

The chain couples TRBV6-1 to TRBJ2-3, with D uncertain. Germline V gene sequence: CDR1 MNHNS, CDR2 SASEGT. V lost 2 bases and J lost 0, with 9 bases in between. The CDR3 consists of 15 residues. In DNA, the CDR3 is TGTGCCAGCAGTGAAATGTGGAGTAGCACAGATACGCAGTATTTT. This sequence encodes CASSEMWSSTDTQYF.

The chain combines TRBV12-5 with TRBJ2-5; D is possibly TRBD1 (6 bases). Trimming removed 2 bases from V and 2 bases from J, with 15 bases in between. Germline V lookup: CDR1 LGHNT, CDR2 FRNRAP. The CDR3 spans 16 residues. The CDR3 is CASGLLGQGHQETQYF. The CDR3 DNA reads as TGTGCTAGTGGTTTGTTGGGCCAGGGACATCAAGAGACCCAGTACTTC. Full variable domain (remainder filled in from reference TRBV12-5 and TRBJ2-5): DARVTQTPRHKVTEMGQEVTMRCQPILGHNTVFWYRQTMMQGLELLAYFRNRAPLDDSGMPKDRFSAEMPDATLATLKIQPSEPRDSAVYFCASGLLGQGHQETQYFGPGTRLLVL.

This clone was observed a handful of times. The V call is TRBV2, the J call TRBJ1-1; maybe TRBD1 (6 bases). CDR3 length equals 13 residues. Germline V CDR1 and CDR2: SNHLY, FYNNEI. V lost 5 bases and J lost 11, with 18 bases in between. The CDR3 is CASSPPGHRDAFF. CDR3 DNA sequence: TGTGCCAGCAGTCCACCGGGACATAGGGATGCTTTCTTT.

This clone was observed a handful of times. V is TRBV5-4 and J is TRBJ2-7; 9 nucleotides align to TRBD1. Trimming cost V 4 bases and J 5 bases; bases outside gene matches: 4. CDR1 is SGHNT, CDR2 YYREEE, per germline (reference sequence). CDR3 size: 13 residues. This CDR3 reads CASSRDRENEQYV. DNA of the CDR3: TGTGCCAGCAGCCGGGACAGGGAAAACGAGCAGTACGTC.

This clone occurred a few times. The CDR3 region is CASSLGTGQPQHF. The CDR3 nucleotides read TGTGCCAGCAGCTTAGGGACAGGGCAGCCCCAGCATTTT. V and J are TRBV7-9 and TRBJ1-5; 8 nucleotides align to TRBD1. The germline CDR1 and CDR2 sequences are SEHNR and FQNEAQ (reference sequence). V lost 1 base to trimming and J lost 7 bases; unmatched junction nucleotides: 0. The CDR3 covers 13 residues. Full variable domain (outside the CDR3, taken from reference TRBV7-9 and TRBJ1-5): DTGVSQNPRHKITKRGQNVTFRCDPISEHNRLYWYRQTLGQGPEFLTYFQNEAQLEKSRLLSDRFSAERPKGSFSTLEIQRTEQGDSAMYLCASSLGTGQPQHFGDGTRLSIL.

The V call is TRBV29-1, the J call TRBJ2-1; no clear D gene. V was shortened by 6 bases and J by 5 bases, with 5 bases between the two germline ends. Germline-derived CDR1 and CDR2 are SQVTM and ANQGSEA. The CDR3 loop spans 10 amino acids. CDR3 sequence: CSVANNEQFF. DNA for the CDR3: TGCAGCGTAGCGAACAATGAGCAGTTCTTC.

This clone was observed a few times. The rearrangement uses TRBV2 and TRBJ2-1; 8 nucleotides match TRBD2. V lost 4 bases to trimming and J lost 8 bases; unmatched junction nucleotides: 7. The CDR3 has 14 amino acids. In germline, CDR1 is SNHLY, CDR2 FYNNEI. The CDR3 DNA follows: TGTGCCAGCAGTGCAGTAGCGGGATGGGATGAGCAGTTCTTC. Amino acids: CASSAVAGWDEQFF.

CDR3 bases: TGTGCCATCAGTGAGTCGAATCTGGGTGGGAGGGCCATCTCCTACAATGAGCAGTTCTTC. Its protein is CAISESNLGGRAISYNEQFF. V usage is TRBV10-3 and J usage is TRBJ2-1, with 7 bases aligning to TRBD2. Germline CDR1 ENHRY, CDR2 SYGVKD. After removal of 0 bases from V and 0 bases from J, the junction contained 14 bases not matched to a gene. The CDR3 covers 20 residues.

This sequence joins TRBV5-1 and TRBJ2-7; D possibly corresponds to TRBD2 (7 bases). Trimming shortened V by 5 bases and J by 6 bases, and 18 bases separated the two germline ends. CDR1 is SGHRS, CDR2 YFSETQ, per germline. There are 14 residues in the CDR3. Written as DNA, the CDR3 is TGCGCCAGCAGAGAGGGGGGGAGTCTGGTCGAGCAGTACTTC. This encodes CASREGGSLVEQYF. The full variable domain, in which reference TRBV5-1 and TRBJ2-7 provide the parts outside the CDR3, is KAGVTQTPRYLIKTRGQQVTLSCSPISGHRSVSWYQQTPGQGLQFLFEYFSETQRNKGNFPGRFSGRQFSNSRSEMNVSTLELGDSALYLCASREGGSLVEQYFGPGTRLTVT.